Given below is one T cell receptor beta chain in context. Here immunoSEQ multiplex PCR was the method, and the copy in TCRdb shows in-frame clones only, minus some. Seen here are 150,000 to 200,000 clones, approximately 91% observed once, and the top ten hold roughly 0.77%. This entry belongs to a study of blood T cell repertoires in COVID-19. The CDR3 extends over 14 amino acids. Germline V gene sequence: CDR1 LGHDT, CDR2 YNNKEL (reference sequence). V was clipped by 5 bases and J by 5 bases; unmatched bases: 7. The sequencing input was PBMCs or T cells enriched from blood (not recorded which). The chain combines TRBV3-1 (or the pseudogene TRBV3-2) with TRBJ2-7; 9 bases fit TRBD1. This sequence was found in a woman aged 18-29 years who had recovered from COVID-19. The CDR3 nucleotides are TGTGCCAGCAGCTCCCAGGACAGGGGCGACGAGCAGTACTTC. This gives the protein CASSSQDRGDEQYF.